This T cell receptor (beta chain) appears in the sequencing data of a study of T cells in Graves' hyperthyroidism and ophthalmopathy (dated by TCRdb to about 2019). Describing the broader study: Peripheral blood was collected at initial diagnosis, before any treatment. To identify distinguishing TCR V-J signatures, a discovery cohort of 95 to 100 patients was used, comprising 40 to 45 with Graves' ophthalmopathy and roughly 60 with stable Graves' hyperthyroidism. Prospective prediction of ophthalmopathy was tested in an independent validation cohort consisting of 18 to 20 hyperthyroidism patients and about 17 patients who later progressed to ophthalmopathy. The roughly 100 discovery patients were divided at random into training and test sets in a 7:3 ratio. In addition, the study compared T-cell repertoires in thyroid tissue and in blood from roughly six Graves' hyperthyroidism patients. Once sampling was done, hyperthyroidism patients were given methimazole at a starting dose of 30 mg daily, whereas ophthalmopathy patients were given high-dose intravenous methylprednisolone. TCR Vbeta CDR3 sequencing of approximately 140 peripheral blood samples (fewer than 45 ophthalmopathy, under 80 hyperthyroidism and roughly 17 progressor patients) is reported in the paper. Overall study results and their limits: In validation, the model predicted progression to ophthalmopathy with roughly 66% sensitivity and around 72% specificity, a median of about 6 months before onset. Sample size was not statistically predetermined, and blinding of investigators to group allocation was not performed. A model built on a 13 V-J signature distinguished ophthalmopathy from stable hyperthyroidism, reaching roughly 88% sensitivity and around 81% specificity in cross-validation and 80%/75% in testing. Most expanded thyroid clonotypes (frequency above 0.001) were also detected in blood, suggesting blood repertoires may reflect thyroid immune responses.

At the junction V is shortened by 3 bases and J by 3 bases, with 20 bases in between. From the germline V gene (reference sequence), CDR1 is DFQATT and CDR2 is SNEGSKA. The CDR3 contains 16 residues, cysteine and phenylalanine counted. The sequence is cut down to CDR3 DNA, 48 bases in frame from base 1. TCR beta CDR3 regions were amplified from RNA transcripts. The first round of RT-PCR for the TCR CDR3 was performed with the HTBI primer set and the Qiagen OneStep RT-PCR kit. A second multiplex PCR round built the libraries, followed by size selection and purification. Paired-end sequencing of the libraries was performed with 100 bp reads on an Illumina HiSeq2000. Per the source publication's procedure: SOAPnuke was used to process the raw data, with reads discarded if the reads contained adapters or uncalled bases, had a mean Phred below 15, or lacked an exact constant-primer or identifier match. COPE v1.2.5 was used to merge high-quality paired reads, and clonotypes were defined as unique nucleotide sequences. MiTCR v1.1 was used to align clonotypes to the IMGT TRBV, TRBD and TRBJ reference segments. The analysis was restricted to V-J combinations with a frequency above 0.0001, which together covered over 99% of the repertoires. The TCS score was defined as the ratio of F50 (clonal expansion) to E x V (chaos), calculated using BLOSUM62-based TCRdist between CDR3 peptides within each V-J. Welch's t-statistics and random forest reduced 450 to 600 V-J features to 10 to 15, which were used in a naive Bayes classifier (R e1071). TCRdb handled the public reads itself, with Q25 trimming in fastp and clone calling in MiXCR, and kept productive beta chains. Every CDR3 protein is listed once, alongside the most common genes and DNA of its rows. The V and J calls shown here were made by TCRdb, not taken from the authors' results. This sample holds hundreds of thousands of distinct CDR3 sequences; approximately 15% were observed only once. About 12% of the sample rests with the top ten.

Ophthalmopathy patients had moderately to severely active disease, with a Clinical Activity Score of 3 or more, a NOSPECS grade of 4 or more, and a disease duration of less than 3 months. Patients with uncontrolled infections, other autoimmune diseases, pregnancy or lactation were excluded. Diagnoses were based on clinical symptoms, serum thyroxine and TRAb, thyroid ultrasound and orbital computed tomography. PBMCs were separated from 10 ml of fresh peripheral blood using Ficoll-Paque density gradient centrifugation. Total RNA was extracted using Trizol reagent, and RNA quality was assessed on an Agilent 2100 Bioanalyzer. This clonotype was counted a few times. It lacks a known antigen. No per-base quality is available; no much larger clone lies one base away.

The source is a woman between 45 and 60 years old with Graves' ophthalmopathy. Recombination connected TRBV20-1 to TRBJ2-5; the D gene cannot be named for sure. The sequenced material came from blood. The DNA sequence is as follows: TGCAGTGCTAGCCCGTCGAACAACCTTGGGAAAGAGACCCAGTACTTC. The translation is CSASPSNNLGKETQYF.